This is a list of T cell receptor beta chains from one sample in a study of cytomegalovirus exposure and HLA in healthy donors. Libraries were prepared by immunoSEQ multiplex PCR; TCRdb keeps only in-frame clonotypes and omits some of them. The sample consists of about 130,000 clones, roughly 80% of them appearing once. Sequencing was performed on PBMCs. These receptors all stem from a woman aged 35 to 49 in good health and CMV-seropositive. Both conserved end residues are part of each CDR3. The D gene is left open where the match is weak. Clone sizes are given selectively: once, few, many, or a class where the clone is expanded.

TRBD1	NA	TRBJ2-3	TRBV19	TGTGCCAGTAGGGACGGGACAGGGGAGAAAGAGCTCACAGATACGCAGTATTTT	CASRDGTGEKELTDTQYF
NA	NA	TRBJ2-5	TRBV4-1	TGCGCCAGCAGCCAAGATCGGGCAGCCCGGGGGACCCAGTACTTC	CASSQDRAARGTQYF
TRBD1	NA	TRBJ2-3	TRBV18	TGTGCCAGCTCACCGTTTGGGACAGACGTATTCGCAGATACGCAGTATTTT	CASSPFGTDVFADTQYF
NA	NA	TRBJ2-2	TRBV7-3	TGTGCCAGCAGCTTAATGTTAGCCGGGGAGCTGTTTTTT	CASSLMLAGELFF
TRBD2	NA	TRBJ2-7	TRBV19	TGTGCCAGTAGTATTGGCGGGAGGTCTGACGAGCAGTACTTC	CASSIGGRSDEQYF
NA	once	TRBJ2-2	TRBV7-8	TGTGCCAGCAGCTTAGTCAGTGGCGGGCCCAGGGAGCTGTTTTTT	CASSLVSGGPRELFF
TRBD1	NA	TRBJ1-3	TRBV6-1	TGTGCCAGCAGTGGACTACAGGGGGCTGGGGACACCATATATTTT	CASSGLQGAGDTIYF
NA	NA	TRBJ2-5	TRBV5-1	TGCGCCAGCAGCTCGGGAGCGTTAGAAGAGACCCAGTACTTC	CASSSGALEETQYF
NA	NA	TRBJ2-1	TRBV5-4	TGTGCCAGCACCACGTTACGGGATTACAATGAGCAGTTCTTC	CASTTLRDYNEQFF
NA	NA	TRBJ1-3	TRBV6-1	TGTGCCAGCAGTTTGATAGCAGCGGGAAACACCATATATTTT	CASSLIAAGNTIYF
TRBD2	NA	TRBJ2-3	TRBV10-1	TGCGCCAGCAGCGGACTAGCGACAGATACGCAGTATTTT	CASSGLATDTQYF
TRBD2	NA	TRBJ2-2	TRBV13	TGTGCCAGCAGCTCCAGACTAGCGGTGGAGCTGTTTTTT	CASSSRLAVELFF
NA	NA	TRBJ2-1	TRBV5-1	TGCGCCAGCAGCGGAGAGACTTACAATGAGCAGTTCTTC	CASSGETYNEQFF
NA	NA	TRBJ1-1	TRBV30	TGTGCCTGGAGTGCACGCGGTCGGAGATCTAACACTGAAGCTTTCTTT	CAWSARGRRSNTEAFF
TRBD2	NA	TRBJ2-7	TRBV29-1	TGCAGCGTTGTACTAGCGGGGGTCTACGAGCAGTACTTC	CSVVLAGVYEQYF